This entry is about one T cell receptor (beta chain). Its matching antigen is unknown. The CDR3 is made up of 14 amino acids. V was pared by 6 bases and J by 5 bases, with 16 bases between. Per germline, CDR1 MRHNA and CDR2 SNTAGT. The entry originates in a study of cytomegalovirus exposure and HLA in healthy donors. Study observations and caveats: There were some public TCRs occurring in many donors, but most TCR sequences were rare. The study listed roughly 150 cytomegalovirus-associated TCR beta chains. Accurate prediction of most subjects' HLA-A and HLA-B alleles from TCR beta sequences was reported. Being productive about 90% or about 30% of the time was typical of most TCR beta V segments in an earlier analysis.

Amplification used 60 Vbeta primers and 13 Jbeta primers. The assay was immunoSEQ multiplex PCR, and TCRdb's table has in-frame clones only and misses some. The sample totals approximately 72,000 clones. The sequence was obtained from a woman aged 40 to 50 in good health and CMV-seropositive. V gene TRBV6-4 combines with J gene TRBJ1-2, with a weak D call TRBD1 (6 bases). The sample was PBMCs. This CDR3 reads CASSSGEGTYGYTF. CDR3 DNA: TGTGCCAGCAGCTCCGGGGAGGGGACATATGGCTACACCTTC.